Listed below are T cell receptor beta chains from one sample, sequenced in a study of CD8 T cells in Susac syndrome. One entry per CDR3 protein, called by TCRdb with MiXCR from the immunoSEQ multiplex PCR reads. In the table there are about 94,000 distinct CDR3 sequences, just under 95% of which are singletons. The sequenced sample was CD4+ T cells from PBMCs. These receptor sequences come from a human donor with Susac syndrome. Each CDR3 is given with its conserved first and last residue. A D gene is named only where the DNA matches it firmly. Only part of the rows carry a size: once, few, many, or a class if the clone is expanded.

D gene: NA; J gene: TRBJ1-1; V gene: TRBV20-1; clone size: NA; CDR3 protein: CSVRQRMNTEAFF; CDR3 DNA: TGCAGTGTTCGACAGCGAATGAACACTGAAGCTTTCTTT
D gene: TRBD2; J gene: TRBJ2-3; V gene: TRBV20-1; clone size: NA; CDR3 protein: CSAARLAIFTDTQYF; CDR3 DNA: TGCAGTGCTGCCCGACTAGCAATCTTCACAGATACGCAGTATTTT
D gene: NA; J gene: TRBJ2-3; V gene: TRBV6-5; clone size: NA; CDR3 protein: CASSSDVWRTDTQYF; CDR3 DNA: TGTGCCAGCAGTTCTGATGTCTGGCGCACAGATACGCAGTATTTT
D gene: TRBD1; J gene: TRBJ2-4; V gene: TRBV5-1; clone size: NA; CDR3 protein: CASSFAGTGGNIQYF; CDR3 DNA: TGCGCCAGCAGCTTTGCCGGGACAGGGGGGAACATTCAGTACTTC
D gene: TRBD1; J gene: TRBJ1-5; V gene: TRBV4-3; clone size: NA; CDR3 protein: CASSQGQGSEPQHF; CDR3 DNA: TGCGCCAGCAGCCAGGGACAGGGTAGCGAGCCCCAGCATTTT
D gene: NA; J gene: TRBJ2-4; V gene: TRBV28; clone size: NA; CDR3 protein: CAITTVRGSKNIQYF; CDR3 DNA: TGTGCCATTACGACAGTCCGGGGAAGCAAAAACATTCAGTACTTC
D gene: TRBD2; J gene: TRBJ2-5; V gene: TRBV30; clone size: NA; CDR3 protein: CAWSVPPWIAGDYMETQYF; CDR3 DNA: TGTGCCTGGAGTGTACCCCCGTGGATAGCGGGGGATTATATGGAGACCCAGTACTTC
D gene: NA; J gene: TRBJ1-1; V gene: TRBV18; clone size: once; CDR3 protein: CASSQGEVVAFF; CDR3 DNA: TGTGCCAGCTCACAAGGGGAAGTGGTTGCTTTCTTT
D gene: TRBD2; J gene: TRBJ2-3; V gene: TRBV3-1; clone size: once; CDR3 protein: CASSLDPRLAGGPRRGPSTDTQYF; CDR3 DNA: TGTGCCAGCAGCCTCGACCCTAGACTAGCGGGGGGGCCGAGGAGGGGTCCTAGCACAGATACGCAGTATTTT
D gene: NA; J gene: TRBJ2-7; V gene: TRBV2; clone size: NA; CDR3 protein: CASSATRYEQYF; CDR3 DNA: TGTGCCAGCAGTGCCACCAGATACGAGCAGTACTTC
D gene: NA; J gene: TRBJ2-7; V gene: TRBV30; clone size: NA; CDR3 protein: CACKGTVREQYF; CDR3 DNA: TGTGCCTGTAAAGGGACCGTTAGGGAGCAGTACTTC
D gene: NA; J gene: TRBJ1-2; V gene: TRBV30; clone size: NA; CDR3 protein: CAWSRIYGYTF; CDR3 DNA: TGTGCCTGGAGCCGGATCTATGGCTACACCTTC
D gene: NA; J gene: TRBJ1-2; V gene: TRBV20-1; clone size: NA; CDR3 protein: CSAPRGGGNYGYTF; CDR3 DNA: TGCAGTGCTCCCCGGGGGGGCGGGAACTATGGCTACACCTTC
D gene: TRBD1; J gene: TRBJ1-6; V gene: TRBV9; clone size: NA; CDR3 protein: CASSGGQVSNSPLHF; CDR3 DNA: TGTGCCAGCAGCGGAGGACAGGTATCGAATTCACCCCTCCACTTT
D gene: NA; J gene: TRBJ1-2; V gene: TRBV9; clone size: NA; CDR3 protein: CASSGVQGYGYTF; CDR3 DNA: TGTGCCAGCAGCGGCGTACAGGGTTATGGCTACACCTTC
D gene: NA; J gene: TRBJ2-3; V gene: TRBV20-1; clone size: NA; CDR3 protein: CSASGSEAFTDTQYF; CDR3 DNA: TGCAGTGCTAGTGGGTCAGAAGCATTCACAGATACGCAGTATTTT
D gene: NA; J gene: TRBJ2-7; V gene: TRBV12-5; clone size: once; CDR3 protein: CASGSPQGHLREQYF; CDR3 DNA: TGTGCTAGTGGTTCCCCGCAGGGACACCTGAGGGAGCAGTACTTC
D gene: TRBD1; J gene: TRBJ1-2; V gene: TRBV12-3/TRBV12-4; clone size: NA; CDR3 protein: CASSLRTGGKSGPYGYTF; CDR3 DNA: TGTGCCAGCAGCCTCAGGACAGGGGGCAAATCGGGCCCCTATGGCTACACCTTC
D gene: NA; J gene: TRBJ1-5; V gene: TRBV21-1; clone size: NA; CDR3 protein: CASTQVGPQNQPQHF; CDR3 DNA: TGTGCCAGCACCCAGGTAGGGCCCCAGAATCAGCCCCAGCATTTT
D gene: TRBD2; J gene: TRBJ2-5; V gene: TRBV7-3; clone size: NA; CDR3 protein: CASSFGGGETQYF; CDR3 DNA: TGTGCCAGCAGCTTCGGCGGGGGGGAGACCCAGTACTTC
D gene: TRBD1; J gene: TRBJ2-2; V gene: TRBV20-1; clone size: NA; CDR3 protein: CSAGQGTGELFF; CDR3 DNA: TGCAGTGCAGGACAGGGGACCGGGGAGCTGTTTTTT
D gene: NA; J gene: TRBJ2-5; V gene: TRBV5-1; clone size: NA; CDR3 protein: CASSPSRGGETQYF; CDR3 DNA: TGCGCCAGCAGCCCCTCCCGGGGAGGAGAGACCCAGTACTTC
D gene: NA; J gene: TRBJ2-1; V gene: TRBV4-1; clone size: NA; CDR3 protein: CASSQRGGLNEQFF; CDR3 DNA: TGCGCCAGCAGCCAAAGGGGGGGACTCAATGAGCAGTTCTTC
D gene: NA; J gene: TRBJ1-2; V gene: TRBV6-5; clone size: NA; CDR3 protein: CASSFLMEDGYGYTF; CDR3 DNA: TGTGCCAGCAGTTTTTTGATGGAGGATGGCTATGGCTACACCTTC
D gene: NA; J gene: TRBJ2-7; V gene: TRBV30; clone size: NA; CDR3 protein: CAWSQSESEQYF; CDR3 DNA: TGTGCCTGGAGTCAGTCTGAGTCCGAGCAGTACTTC
D gene: TRBD1; J gene: TRBJ2-2; V gene: TRBV20-1; clone size: NA; CDR3 protein: CSASDRGNTGELFF; CDR3 DNA: TGCAGTGCTTCGGACAGGGGGAACACCGGGGAGCTGTTTTTT
D gene: TRBD2; J gene: TRBJ2-5; V gene: TRBV24-1; clone size: once; CDR3 protein: CATSDWGGQETQYF; CDR3 DNA: TGTGCCACCAGTGATTGGGGGGGACAAGAGACCCAGTACTTC
D gene: NA; J gene: TRBJ2-1; V gene: TRBV29-1; clone size: NA; CDR3 protein: CSVGGGPREQFF; CDR3 DNA: TGCAGCGTTGGTGGGGGGCCCAGGGAGCAGTTCTTC
D gene: TRBD2; J gene: TRBJ2-1; V gene: TRBV20-1; clone size: NA; CDR3 protein: CSASGGAIYNEQFF; CDR3 DNA: TGCAGTGCTAGCGGGGGGGCAATCTACAATGAGCAGTTCTTC
D gene: NA; J gene: TRBJ2-2; V gene: TRBV14; clone size: NA; CDR3 protein: CASSRSAGATGELFF; CDR3 DNA: TGTGCCAGCAGCCGCTCGGCAGGGGCCACCGGGGAGCTGTTTTTT
D gene: NA; J gene: TRBJ1-2; V gene: TRBV14; clone size: NA; CDR3 protein: CASSQDSGPGGYTF; CDR3 DNA: TGTGCCAGCAGCCAAGATTCGGGGCCAGGAGGCTACACCTTC
D gene: TRBD1; J gene: TRBJ1-3; V gene: TRBV30; clone size: NA; CDR3 protein: CAWQTGVSGNTIYF; CDR3 DNA: TGTGCCTGGCAGACAGGGGTCTCTGGAAACACCATATATTTT
D gene: NA; J gene: TRBJ2-2; V gene: TRBV14; clone size: NA; CDR3 protein: CASSQDRGRITGELFF; CDR3 DNA: TGTGCCAGCAGCCAAGATAGGGGCCGGATCACCGGGGAGCTGTTTTTT
D gene: NA; J gene: TRBJ1-2; V gene: TRBV3-1; clone size: NA; CDR3 protein: CASSRQASYGYTF; CDR3 DNA: TGTGCCAGCAGCCGACAGGCCTCTTATGGCTACACCTTC
D gene: NA; J gene: TRBJ1-5; V gene: TRBV6-2/TRBV6-3; clone size: few; CDR3 protein: CASSYDNQPQHF; CDR3 DNA: TGTGCCAGCAGTTACGATAATCAGCCCCAGCATTTT
D gene: NA; J gene: TRBJ1-2; V gene: TRBV18; clone size: NA; CDR3 protein: CASSPLRGDGYTF; CDR3 DNA: TGTGCCAGCTCACCCCTGCGGGGGGATGGCTACACCTTC
D gene: NA; J gene: TRBJ2-5; V gene: TRBV20-1; clone size: NA; CDR3 protein: CSAPDIQTVRETQYF; CDR3 DNA: TGCAGTGCTCCCGACATCCAGACAGTGAGGGAGACCCAGTACTTC
D gene: NA; J gene: TRBJ1-5; V gene: TRBV6-6; clone size: NA; CDR3 protein: CASGHWGVDQPQHF; CDR3 DNA: TGTGCCAGCGGCCATTGGGGGGTGGATCAGCCCCAGCATTTT
D gene: TRBD2; J gene: TRBJ2-1; V gene: TRBV20-1; clone size: NA; CDR3 protein: CSSLAAWEQFF; CDR3 DNA: TGCAGTTCTCTAGCGGCATGGGAGCAGTTCTTC
D gene: NA; J gene: TRBJ1-2; V gene: TRBV2; clone size: NA; CDR3 protein: CASSDGEYYGYTF; CDR3 DNA: TGTGCCAGCAGTGACGGAGAGTACTATGGCTACACCTTC
D gene: NA; J gene: TRBJ2-5; V gene: TRBV12-3/TRBV12-4; clone size: NA; CDR3 protein: CASSLRETLYF; CDR3 DNA: TGTGCCAGCAGTTTGAGGGAGACCCTGTACTTC
D gene: NA; J gene: TRBJ2-5; V gene: TRBV24-1; clone size: NA; CDR3 protein: CATSNLGETQYF; CDR3 DNA: TGTGCCACCAGTAATCTCGGAGAGACCCAGTACTTC
D gene: TRBD1; J gene: TRBJ1-2; V gene: TRBV29-1; clone size: once; CDR3 protein: CSVHGQDGYTF; CDR3 DNA: TGCAGCGTCCACGGACAGGATGGCTACACCTTC
D gene: NA; J gene: TRBJ2-7; V gene: TRBV20-1; clone size: NA; CDR3 protein: CSARSPGEQYF; CDR3 DNA: TGCAGTGCTAGGAGCCCGGGCGAGCAGTACTTC
D gene: NA; J gene: TRBJ2-4; V gene: TRBV19; clone size: NA; CDR3 protein: CASSTKRGSKNIQYF; CDR3 DNA: TGTGCCAGTAGTACTAAGAGGGGGAGCAAAAACATTCAGTACTTC
D gene: TRBD2; J gene: TRBJ2-7; V gene: TRBV28; clone size: NA; CDR3 protein: CASTPGDYAYEQYF; CDR3 DNA: TGTGCCAGCACCCCTGGGGACTATGCCTACGAGCAGTACTTC
D gene: TRBD2; J gene: TRBJ2-5; V gene: TRBV5-1; clone size: NA; CDR3 protein: CASSYSSGLTGETQYF; CDR3 DNA: TGCGCCAGCAGCTACTCTAGCGGGCTAACTGGAGAGACCCAGTACTTC
D gene: TRBD1; J gene: TRBJ1-6; V gene: TRBV29-1; clone size: NA; CDR3 protein: CSARTGPYSPLHF; CDR3 DNA: TGCAGCGCAAGGACAGGGCCTTATTCACCCCTCCACTTT